A selection of T cell receptor beta chains follows, all from one sample in a study of blood T cell repertoires in COVID-19. The data were produced by immunoSEQ multiplex PCR, yet TCRdb's version contains in-frame clones alone and is incomplete. The repertoire includes about 230,000 clones, about 90% of them detected once, and almost 4% sits in the top ten. Material: PBMCs or T cells enriched from blood (not recorded which). Receptor source: a woman aged 25 to 45 with acute COVID-19. Each CDR3 is given with its conserved first and last residue. Each record gives: D gene, J gene, clone size, V gene, CDR3 length, CDR3 protein, CDR3 DNA. The D gene is left open where the match is weak. Expanded clones are given a class, and other clones once, few, many or no size at all.

D: NA
J: TRBJ1-5
size: NA
V: TRBV28
length: 14
CDR3: CASSLGAGLLPQHF
DNA: TGTGCCAGCAGCCTTGGGGCAGGGCTCTTACCCCAGCATTTT

D: TRBD2
J: TRBJ2-1
size: NA
V: TRBV29-1
length: 22
CDR3: CSAGRMPGLAGVSHRPYNEQFF
DNA: TGCAGCGCGGGGCGTATGCCGGGACTAGCGGGGGTCTCGCACCGTCCGTACAATGAGCAGTTCTTC

D: NA
J: TRBJ1-1
size: NA
V: TRBV12-5
length: 15
CDR3: CASGFLTAPPREAFF
DNA: TGTGCTAGTGGTTTCCTGACAGCACCTCCCCGTGAAGCTTTCTTT

D: NA
J: TRBJ1-1
size: once
V: TRBV6-6
length: 13
CDR3: CASREISNTEAFF
DNA: TGTGCCAGCAGGGAGATTTCGAACACTGAAGCTTTCTTT

D: TRBD1
J: TRBJ1-1
size: NA
V: TRBV4-1
length: 14
CDR3: CASSPRTGDTEAFF
DNA: TGCGCCAGCAGCCCTCGGACAGGGGACACTGAAGCTTTCTTT

D: TRBD2
J: TRBJ2-2
size: NA
V: TRBV7-7
length: 19
CDR3: CASSLGGLAGGPNTGELFF
DNA: TGTGCCAGCAGCTTAGGAGGACTAGCGGGGGGCCCGAACACCGGGGAGCTGTTTTTT

D: NA
J: TRBJ1-2
size: few
V: TRBV2
length: 15
CDR3: CASRGAQGVRYGYTF
DNA: TGTGCCAGCAGGGGGGCCCAGGGCGTTCGCTATGGCTACACCTTC

D: TRBD1
J: TRBJ1-5
size: NA
V: TRBV5-8
length: 15
CDR3: CASSLVGQGFVPQHF
DNA: TGTGCCAGCAGCTTGGTGGGACAGGGTTTTGTGCCCCAGCATTTT

D: TRBD1
J: TRBJ1-1
size: NA
V: TRBV20-1
length: 11
CDR3: CSAIRDRDAFF
DNA: TGCAGTGCTATCCGGGACAGGGACGCTTTCTTT

D: NA
J: TRBJ1-6
size: few
V: TRBV11-2
length: 17
CDR3: CASSLDSSRVGNSPLHF
DNA: TGTGCCAGCAGCTTAGACTCGAGCAGGGTAGGGAATTCACCCCTCCACTTT

D: TRBD1
J: TRBJ2-1
size: NA
V: TRBV2
length: 14
CDR3: CASTTGGLYNEQFF
DNA: TGTGCCAGCACCACAGGGGGCTTGTATAATGAGCAGTTCTTC

D: NA
J: TRBJ2-7
size: NA
V: TRBV12-3/TRBV12-4
length: 13
CDR3: CASSLPGAYEQYF
DNA: TGTGCCAGCAGTTTGCCGGGGGCCTACGAGCAGTACTTC

D: NA
J: TRBJ2-4
size: NA
V: TRBV6-5
length: 14
CDR3: CASSPPGTKNIQYF
DNA: TGTGCCAGCAGTCCCCCAGGGACCAAAAACATTCAGTACTTC

D: TRBD2
J: TRBJ2-3
size: few
V: TRBV3-1/TRBV3-2
length: 17
CDR3: CASSQPGTSGVTDTQYF
DNA: TGTGCCAGCAGCCAGCCCGGGACTAGCGGGGTCACAGATACGCAGTATTTT

D: TRBD1
J: TRBJ1-1
size: NA
V: TRBV19
length: 15
CDR3: CASHAGGKGNTEAFF
DNA: TGTGCCAGTCATGCAGGGGGCAAAGGGAACACTGAAGCTTTCTTT

D: TRBD1
J: TRBJ2-7
size: NA
V: TRBV6-2/TRBV6-3
length: 15
CDR3: CASRYGQGNPYEQYF
DNA: TGTGCCAGCAGATACGGACAGGGCAACCCCTACGAGCAGTACTTC

D: TRBD1
J: TRBJ1-2
size: NA
V: TRBV18
length: 15
CDR3: CASSTTGDQLFGYTF
DNA: TGTGCCAGCTCTACGACAGGGGACCAACTATTTGGCTACACCTTC

D: NA
J: TRBJ2-7
size: NA
V: TRBV7-6
length: 14
CDR3: CASSSGSGGNEQYF
DNA: TGTGCCAGCAGCTCAGGTTCTGGGGGGAACGAGCAGTACTTC

D: NA
J: TRBJ1-2
size: NA
V: TRBV3-1/TRBV3-2
length: 14
CDR3: CASSQAAGNYGYTF
DNA: TGTGCCAGCAGCCAAGCAGCGGGGAACTATGGCTACACCTTC

D: NA
J: TRBJ1-3
size: NA
V: TRBV28
length: 14
CDR3: CASIPQGPGNTIYF
DNA: TGTGCCAGCATCCCACAGGGACCTGGAAACACCATATATTTT

D: NA
J: TRBJ1-1
size: NA
V: TRBV5-8
length: 15
CDR3: CASSLGTGLNTEAFF
DNA: TGTGCCAGCAGCTTGGGCACAGGATTGAACACTGAAGCTTTCTTT

D: TRBD1
J: TRBJ2-7
size: NA
V: TRBV13
length: 13
CDR3: CASSPRQGHEQYF
DNA: TGTGCCAGCAGCCCCCGACAGGGACACGAGCAGTACTTC